This section outlines one TCR beta chain sequence together with its context. Its antigen is unidentified. The V and J ends lost 8 bases and 5 bases, in that order; junction bases with no gene match: 8. CDR3 length equals 14 residues. This sample is part of a study of T cells in Graves' hyperthyroidism and ophthalmopathy. From RNA transcripts, TCR beta CDR3 regions were amplified. The HTBI primer set served for first-round RT-PCR of the TCR CDR3. In TCRdb, the multiplex PCR reads were re-called with MiXCR into one record per CDR3 protein. This table has some 400,000 distinct CDR3 sequences, under 20% appearing once. General study points: Progression to ophthalmopathy was predicted a median of approximately 6.4 months early.

The chain joins TRBV12-3 or TRBV12-4 to TRBJ1-2; 10 positions match TRBD1. Material for sequencing was blood. The TCR sequence derives from a woman younger than 30 with Graves' hyperthyroidism. The DNA of the CDR3 is TGTGCCAGCCGTGGGCCGGGACAGGGGTATGGCTACACCTTC. This translates into CASRGPGQGYGYTF.